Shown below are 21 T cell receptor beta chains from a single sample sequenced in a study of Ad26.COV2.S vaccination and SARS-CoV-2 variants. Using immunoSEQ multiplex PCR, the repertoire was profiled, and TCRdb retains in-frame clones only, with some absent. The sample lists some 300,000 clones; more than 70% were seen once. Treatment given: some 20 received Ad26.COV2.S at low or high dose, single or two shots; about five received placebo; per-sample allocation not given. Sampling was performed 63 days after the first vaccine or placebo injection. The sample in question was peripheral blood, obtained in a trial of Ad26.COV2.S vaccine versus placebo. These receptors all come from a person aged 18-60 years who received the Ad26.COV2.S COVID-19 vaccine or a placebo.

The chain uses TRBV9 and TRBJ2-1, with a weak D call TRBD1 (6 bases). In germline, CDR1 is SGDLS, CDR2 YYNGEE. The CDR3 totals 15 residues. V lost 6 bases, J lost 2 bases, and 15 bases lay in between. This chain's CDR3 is CASTRGTETYNEQFF. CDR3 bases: TGTGCCAGCACCAGGGGAACCGAGACCTACAATGAGCAGTTCTTC.

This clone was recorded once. CDR3 protein: CAWSSLGGGYEQYF. The CDR3 DNA reads TGTGCCTGGAGCTCACTAGGAGGGGGATACGAGCAGTACTTC. This chain connects TRBV30 to TRBJ2-7, with D perhaps matching TRBD1 or TRBD2 (6 bases each). The CDR3 is made up of 14 amino acids. V was clipped by 3 bases and J by 4 bases, with 16 bases between them. Germline loops: CDR1 GTSNPN, CDR2 SVGIG (reference sequence).

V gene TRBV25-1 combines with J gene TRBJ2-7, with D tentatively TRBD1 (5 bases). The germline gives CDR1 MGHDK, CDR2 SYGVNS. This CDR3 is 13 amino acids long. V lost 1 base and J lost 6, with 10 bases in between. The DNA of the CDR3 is TGTGCCAGCAGTGAATTTTGGCAGGGCGAGCAGTACTTC. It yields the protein CASSEFWQGEQYF.

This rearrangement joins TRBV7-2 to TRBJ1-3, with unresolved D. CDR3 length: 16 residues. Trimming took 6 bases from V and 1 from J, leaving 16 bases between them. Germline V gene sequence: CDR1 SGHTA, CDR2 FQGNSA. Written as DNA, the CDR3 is TGTGCCAGCAGGCCACGCGTGGTAGGGTCTGGAAACACCATATATTTT. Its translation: CASRPRVVGSGNTIYF.

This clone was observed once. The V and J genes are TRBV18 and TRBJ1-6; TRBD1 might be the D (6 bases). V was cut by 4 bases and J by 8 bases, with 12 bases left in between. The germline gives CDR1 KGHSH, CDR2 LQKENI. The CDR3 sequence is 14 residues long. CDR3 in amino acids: CASSRGTRDSPLHF. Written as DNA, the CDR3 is TGTGCCAGCTCACGAGGGACAAGAGATTCACCCCTCCACTTT.

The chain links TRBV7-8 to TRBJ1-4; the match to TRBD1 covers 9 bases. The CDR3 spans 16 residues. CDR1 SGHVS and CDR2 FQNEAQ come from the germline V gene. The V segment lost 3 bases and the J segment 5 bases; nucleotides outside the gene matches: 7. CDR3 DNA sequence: TGTGCCAGCAGCTTTAAAAGGACAGGGGAAAATGAAAAACTGTTTTTT. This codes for CASSFKRTGENEKLFF.

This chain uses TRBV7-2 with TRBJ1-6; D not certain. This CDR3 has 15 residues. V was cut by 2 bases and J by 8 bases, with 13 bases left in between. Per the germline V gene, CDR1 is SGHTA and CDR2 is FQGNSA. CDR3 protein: CASSLLGLGDSPLHF. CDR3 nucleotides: TGTGCCAGCAGCTTACTGGGTTTGGGAGATTCACCCCTCCACTTT.

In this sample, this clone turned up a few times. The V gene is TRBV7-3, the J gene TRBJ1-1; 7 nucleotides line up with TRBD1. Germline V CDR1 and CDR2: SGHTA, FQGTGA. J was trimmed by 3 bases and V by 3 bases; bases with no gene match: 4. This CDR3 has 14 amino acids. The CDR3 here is CASSLTGSDTEAFF. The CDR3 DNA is TGTGCCAGCAGCTTGACAGGGTCCGACACTGAAGCTTTCTTT.

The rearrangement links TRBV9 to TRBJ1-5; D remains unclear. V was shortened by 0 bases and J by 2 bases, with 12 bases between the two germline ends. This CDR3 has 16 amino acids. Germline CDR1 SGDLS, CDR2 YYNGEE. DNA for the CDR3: TGTGCCAGCAGCGTAGGAGGTAACGGTGGCAATCAGCCCCAGCATTTT. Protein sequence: CASSVGGNGGNQPQHF.

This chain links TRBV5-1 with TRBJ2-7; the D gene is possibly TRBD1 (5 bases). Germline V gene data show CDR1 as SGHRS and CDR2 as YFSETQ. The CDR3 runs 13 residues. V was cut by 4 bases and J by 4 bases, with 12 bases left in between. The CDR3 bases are TGCGCCAGCAGCCCAAGGACACCTTACGAGCAGTACTTC. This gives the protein CASSPRTPYEQYF. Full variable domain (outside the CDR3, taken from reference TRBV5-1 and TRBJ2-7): KAGVTQTPRYLIKTRGQQVTLSCSPISGHRSVSWYQQTPGQGLQFLFEYFSETQRNKGNFPGRFSGRQFSNSRSEMNVSTLELGDSALYLCASSPRTPYEQYFGPGTRLTVT.

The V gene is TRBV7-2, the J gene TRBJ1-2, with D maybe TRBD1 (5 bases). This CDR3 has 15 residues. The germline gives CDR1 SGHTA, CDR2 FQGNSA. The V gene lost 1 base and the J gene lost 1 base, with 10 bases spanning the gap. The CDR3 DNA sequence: TGTGCCAGCAGCTTAGGCAGACAGTTTAACTATGGCTACACCTTC. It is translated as CASSLGRQFNYGYTF.

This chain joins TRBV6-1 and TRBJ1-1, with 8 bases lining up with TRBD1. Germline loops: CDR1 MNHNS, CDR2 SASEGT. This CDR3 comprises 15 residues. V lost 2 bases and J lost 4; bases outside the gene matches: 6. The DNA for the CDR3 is TGTGCCAGCAGTGAAAGGGGTCAGGGGGCCACTGAAGCTTTCTTT. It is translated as CASSERGQGATEAFF.

CDR3 residues: CASSPWGLAKNIQYF. For the CDR3, the DNA is TGTGCCAGCTCACCCTGGGGGCTAGCCAAAAACATTCAGTACTTC. The chain recombines TRBV18 with TRBJ2-4; D may be TRBD1 (6 bases). This CDR3 comprises 15 residues. V lost 3 bases and J 0 bases, leaving 9 bases between the germline ends. The germline CDR1 and CDR2 sequences are KGHSH and LQKENI.

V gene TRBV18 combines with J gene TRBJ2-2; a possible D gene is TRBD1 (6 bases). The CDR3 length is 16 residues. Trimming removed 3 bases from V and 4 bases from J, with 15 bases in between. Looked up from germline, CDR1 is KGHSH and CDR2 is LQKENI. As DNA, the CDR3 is TGTGCCAGCTCACCGGGATGGGGGCCAGGCACCGGGGAGCTGTTTTTT. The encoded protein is CASSPGWGPGTGELFF.

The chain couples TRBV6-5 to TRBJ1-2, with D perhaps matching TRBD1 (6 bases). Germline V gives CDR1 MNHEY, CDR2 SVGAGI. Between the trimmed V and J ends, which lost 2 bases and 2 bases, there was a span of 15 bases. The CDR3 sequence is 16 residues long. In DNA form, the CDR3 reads TGTGCCAGCAGTTACAGGGGGTTAGGGAGGAACTATGGCTACACCTTC. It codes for CASSYRGLGRNYGYTF.

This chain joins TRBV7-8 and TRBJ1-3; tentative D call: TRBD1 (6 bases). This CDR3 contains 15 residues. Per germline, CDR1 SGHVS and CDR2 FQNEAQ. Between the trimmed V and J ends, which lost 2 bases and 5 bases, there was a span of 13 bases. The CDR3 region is CASSLPGQLRNTIYF. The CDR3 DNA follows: TGTGCCAGCAGCTTACCGGGACAACTAAGAAACACCATATATTTT.

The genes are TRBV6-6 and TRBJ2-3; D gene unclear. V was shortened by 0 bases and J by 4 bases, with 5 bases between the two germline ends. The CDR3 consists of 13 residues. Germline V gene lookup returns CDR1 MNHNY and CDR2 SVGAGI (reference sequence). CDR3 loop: CASSYSSADTQYF. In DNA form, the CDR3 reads TGTGCCAGCAGTTACTCGAGCGCAGATACGCAGTATTTT.

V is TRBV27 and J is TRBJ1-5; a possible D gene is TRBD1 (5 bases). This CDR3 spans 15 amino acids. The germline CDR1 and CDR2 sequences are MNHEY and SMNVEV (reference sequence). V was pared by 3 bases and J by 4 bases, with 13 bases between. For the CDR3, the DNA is TGTGCCAGCAGTTTGGCCCCGAACAGGAATCAGCCCCAGCATTTT. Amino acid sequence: CASSLAPNRNQPQHF.

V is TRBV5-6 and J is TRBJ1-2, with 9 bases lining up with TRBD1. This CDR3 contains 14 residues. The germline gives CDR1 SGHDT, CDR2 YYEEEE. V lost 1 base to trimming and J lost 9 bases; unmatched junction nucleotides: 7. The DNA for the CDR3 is TGTGCCAGCAGCTTGAGAGGGGGGACAGGGCGCTACACCTTC. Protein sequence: CASSLRGGTGRYTF. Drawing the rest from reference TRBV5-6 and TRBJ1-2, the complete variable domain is DAGVTQSPTHLIKTRGQQVTLRCSPKSGHDTVSWYQQALGQGPQFIFQYYEEEERQRGNFPDRFSGHQFPNYSSELNVNALLLGDSALYLCASSLRGGTGRYTFGSGTRLTVV.

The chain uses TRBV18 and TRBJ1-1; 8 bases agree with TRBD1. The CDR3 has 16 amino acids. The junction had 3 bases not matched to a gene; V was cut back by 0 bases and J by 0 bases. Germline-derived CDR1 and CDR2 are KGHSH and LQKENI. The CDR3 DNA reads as TGTGCCAGCTCACCACCGGGACAGGCCATGAACACTGAAGCTTTCTTT. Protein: CASSPPGQAMNTEAFF.

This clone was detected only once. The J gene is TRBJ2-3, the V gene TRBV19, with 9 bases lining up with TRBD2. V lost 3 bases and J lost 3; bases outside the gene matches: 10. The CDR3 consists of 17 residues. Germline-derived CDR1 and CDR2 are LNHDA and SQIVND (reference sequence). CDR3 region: CASSISNSGGRTDTQYF. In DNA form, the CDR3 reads TGTGCCAGTAGTATCTCAAATAGCGGGGGTCGGACAGATACGCAGTATTTT.